Each of the 14 T cell receptor beta chains below was sequenced from the same sample in a study of metastatic and nonmetastatic thyroid tumors. None of the patients had undergone any treatment ahead of thyroid surgery. TCRdb re-analyzed the PCR reads using MiXCR. Of tens of thousands of clones listed, around a sixth are singletons. Material: blood. These receptors all stem from a female donor with papillary thyroid cancer or a benign thyroid nodule (not recorded which). Some clones in this sample may be carry-over from other donors' samples.

The chain couples TRBV6-5 to TRBJ1-2; no firm D call. V lost 0 bases, J lost 4 bases, and 12 bases lay in between. Per the germline V gene, CDR1 is MNHEY and CDR2 is SVGAGI. There are 15 residues in the CDR3. The CDR3 protein is CASSYSQGLPYGYTF. The DNA for the CDR3 is TGTGCCAGCAGTTACTCCCAAGGACTGCCCTATGGCTACACCTTC.

Many counts were recorded for this clone. The genes are TRBV6-2 or TRBV6-3 and TRBJ2-7; 11 nucleotides agree with TRBD2. CDR1 MNHEY and CDR2 SVGEGT come from the germline V gene. Trimming at V came to 6 bases and at J to 2 bases, leaving 9 bases not matched to a gene. CDR3 length: 16 residues. CDR3 protein: CASSPSTSGTTYEQYF. The DNA of the CDR3 is TGTGCCAGCAGCCCCTCGACTAGCGGGACAACCTACGAGCAGTACTTC.

This clone has a handful of counts. In DNA form, the CDR3 reads TGTGCCAGCAGTTCCGCGACAGGATGGTATGAGCAGTTCTTC. Amino acid sequence: CASSSATGWYEQFF. The chain recombines TRBV28 with TRBJ2-1; D is possibly TRBD1 (6 bases). The germline gives CDR1 MDHEN, CDR2 SYDVKM. The length of the CDR3 is 14 residues. The V gene lost 4 bases and the J gene lost 8 bases, with 15 bases spanning the gap.

Of note for this clone: With a much larger clone just one base away, this may be a read error. V is TRBV28 and J is TRBJ2-4; D assignment may be TRBD1 or TRBD2 (5 bases each). The CDR3 is 13 amino acids. V lost 9 bases to trimming and J lost 9 bases, with 18 bases between them. Germline CDR1 and CDR2: MDHEN and SYDVKM. The CDR3 DNA is TGTGCCAGGAAACTTGTTCGGGGCGGCATTCAGTACTTC. Protein product: CARKLVRGGIQYF.

In regard to this clone: An end of the junction differs from the germline gene, which may be a read error. The chain carries TRBV28 and TRBJ2-6; D remains ambiguous. Germline V gene data show CDR1 as MDHEN and CDR2 as SYDVKM. The length of the CDR3 is 16 residues. DNA of the CDR3: TGTGCCAGAACCCAAGTACTTAGCTCTGGGGTCAACGTCCTGACTTTC. Translating gives CARTQVLSSGVNVLTF.

This clone was seen ten or more times. The CDR3 here is CASSSGRTGRQTQYF. CDR3 nucleotide sequence: TGTGCCAGTAGTAGTGGTAGGACAGGACGGCAGACCCAGTACTTC. The chain combines TRBV19 with TRBJ2-5, with 7 positions matching TRBD1. The V segment lost 4 bases and the J segment 6 bases; nucleotides outside the gene matches: 11. The CDR3 has 15 amino acids. Germline loops: CDR1 LNHDA, CDR2 SQIVND (reference sequence).

This clone qualifies as medium-sized. The chain combines TRBV6-1 with TRBJ2-7; 12 positions agree with TRBD2. Per the germline V gene, CDR1 is MNHNS and CDR2 is SASEGT. This CDR3 comprises 15 residues. Trimming took 4 bases from V and 1 from J; bases not matched to a gene: 2. Written as DNA, the CDR3 is TGTGCCAGCAGTGGGGGACTAGCGGGTTCCTACGAGCAGTACTTC. This translates into CASSGGLAGSYEQYF.

This clone was seen many times. The V gene is TRBV11-2, the J gene TRBJ1-1, with a weak D call TRBD1 (6 bases). V was shortened by 5 bases and J by 2 bases, with 18 bases between the two germline ends. The CDR3 has 16 amino acids. CDR1 and CDR2 (germline): SGHAT, FQNNGV. The CDR3 DNA is TGTGCCAGCAGCCGAAGGGGGGGATCTCTCAACACTGAAGCTTTCTTT. This gives the protein CASSRRGGSLNTEAFF.

The rearrangement uses TRBV12-5 and TRBJ2-7; TRBD1 aligns across 7 bases. CDR1 and CDR2 from the germline V gene are LGHNT and FRNRAP. The CDR3 contains 15 residues. J lost 0 bases, V lost 7 bases, and 9 bases had no gene match. CDR3 amino acids: CASVPPGQPSYEQYF. The CDR3 region has the DNA TGTGCTAGTGTCCCGCCGGGACAGCCCTCCTACGAGCAGTACTTC. Filled out from reference TRBV12-5 and TRBJ2-7, the complete variable domain reads DARVTQTPRHKVTEMGQEVTMRCQPILGHNTVFWYRQTMMQGLELLAYFRNRAPLDDSGMPKDRFSAEMPDATLATLKIQPSEPRDSAVYFCASVPPGQPSYEQYFGPGTRLTVT.

This clone was observed at least ten times. The gene calls are TRBV25-1 and TRBJ2-7, with D perhaps TRBD1 (6 bases). V was trimmed by 10 bases and J by 1 base, leaving 14 bases between them. From germline, CDR1 is MGHDK and CDR2 SYGVNS. This CDR3 contains 13 residues. The CDR3 loop is CATSLDSSYEQYF. CDR3 nucleotide sequence: TGTGCCACCTCCCTGGACAGTTCCTACGAGCAGTACTTC.

V usage is TRBV11-3 and J usage is TRBJ2-7; maybe TRBD2 (5 bases). In germline, CDR1 is SGHNT, CDR2 YENEEA. Trimming shortened V by 0 bases and J by 3 bases, and 9 bases separated the two germline ends. The CDR3 is made up of 14 amino acids. The CDR3 nucleotides read TGTGCCAGCAGCTTAGATTCGGGGAACTACGAGCAGTACTTC. Its protein is CASSLDSGNYEQYF.

The table lists this clone with many counts. The junction and the germline gene differ at one end; a read error may be behind it. The same CDR3 arises from other DNA sequences in this sample as well. The gene calls are TRBV3-1 and TRBJ2-3; 8 nucleotides align to TRBD2. The CDR3 sequence is 15 residues long. Germline V gene lookup returns CDR1 LGHDT and CDR2 YNNKEL (reference sequence). The CDR3, as DNA: TGTGCCAGCAACCAAAAAGCGGGAGACACAGATACGCAGTATTTT. Translating gives CASNQKAGDTDTQYF.

The chain combines TRBV15 with TRBJ2-7; TRBD2 agrees at 11 bases. Germline CDR1 LNHNV, CDR2 YYDKDF (reference sequence). The J segment lost 2 bases and the V segment lost 5 bases, leaving 11 bases of the junction unmatched. The length of the CDR3 is 17 residues. The CDR3 loop reads CATSPTLAGGTTYEQYF. DNA for the CDR3: TGTGCCACCAGCCCTACTTTAGCGGGAGGGACGACCTACGAGCAGTACTTC.

V is TRBV5-6 and J is TRBJ2-1; D may correspond to TRBD1 or TRBD2 (5 bases each). The germline CDR1 and CDR2 sequences are SGHDT and YYEEEE. The V and J ends lost 0 bases and 10 bases respectively, with 17 bases between them. The CDR3 has 15 residues. Here the CDR3 DNA reads TGTGCCAGCAGCTTGGGGGGACCCACCCAAAGGGAGCAGTTCTTC. It encodes CASSLGGPTQREQFF.